Listed below are T cell receptor beta chains from one sample, sequenced in a study of response to subunit inactivated influenza vaccine. TCRdb independently ran MiXCR on the RT-PCR reads; one entry per CDR3 protein. In the table there are about 500,000 distinct CDR3 sequences, about 15% of which are singletons. The sequenced sample was CD4+ T cells sorted from PBMCs, obtained roughly 24 months after vaccination. The receptor source for this set is a man between 50 and 75 years old who received an inactivated influenza vaccine. Both conserved end residues are part of each CDR3. The D gene is left open where the match is weak. Expanded clones get a size class; other rows say once, few or many, or leave the size out.

>few|-|TRBV28|TRBJ2-7
TGTGCCAGCACCAGAGCTCAGGGATACGAGCAGTACTTC
CASTRAQGYEQYF
>-|-|TRBV7-2|TRBJ1-2
TGTGCCAGCACCTTGCTTGGGGCAGTCTATGGCTACACCTTC
CASTLLGAVYGYTF
>many|-|TRBV10-2|TRBJ2-1
TGCGCCAGCAGTGAGATTGGGGGGGCGATCTATAATGAGCAGTTCTTC
CASSEIGGAIYNEQFF
>-|TRBD1|TRBV12-3/TRBV12-4|TRBJ2-1
TGTGCCAGCAGCAGGGGACAGGGGGCAAATGAGCAGTTCTTC
CASSRGQGANEQFF
>-|TRBD1|TRBV20-1|TRBJ2-5
TGCAGTGCTGGACAGGGCGGCCAAGAGACCCAGTACTTC
CSAGQGGQETQYF
>few|-|TRBV5-1|TRBJ2-3
TGCGCCAGCAGCTTGGGTCCACGGTGGCAGGGGAATCAAGATACGCAGTATTTT
CASSLGPRWQGNQDTQYF
>-|-|TRBV5-5|TRBJ2-5
TGTGCCAGCAGCTTGCCCAGGGATAGTGAGACCCAGTACTTC
CASSLPRDSETQYF
>once|-|TRBV3-1|TRBJ2-7
TGTGCCAGCAGCCCAGAGCCGGATACCTACGAGCAGTACTTC
CASSPEPDTYEQYF
>-|TRBD1|TRBV5-1|TRBJ2-3
TGCGCCAGCGCCCAAGGGACAGAGAGCACAGATACGCAGTATTTT
CASAQGTESTDTQYF
>few|-|TRBV6-5|TRBJ1-2
TGTGCCAGCAGTTACTCTCCAGGGGACTATGGCTACACCTTC
CASSYSPGDYGYTF
>-|-|TRBV5-1|TRBJ1-1
TGCGCCAGCAGCTTACAGGACTTCAGCACTGAAGCTTTCTTT
CASSLQDFSTEAFF
>many|-|TRBV12-3/TRBV12-4|TRBJ2-1
TGTGCCAGCAGTTCCCAGGGCCCCCGGTACAATGAGCAGTTCTTC
CASSSQGPRYNEQFF
>-|-|TRBV11-2|TRBJ1-1
TGTGCCAGCAGTTATGGACAGTTTATAGTCAACACTGAAGCTTTCTTT
CASSYGQFIVNTEAFF
>-|-|TRBV10-3|TRBJ2-2
TGTGCCATCAGTGAGGAGGGTTTGCGAGGCACCGGGGAGCTGTTTTTT
CAISEEGLRGTGELFF
>-|-|TRBV29-1|TRBJ2-4
TGCAGCGTTGAAGATCGGAGGGTACCCAAAAACATTCAGTACTTC
CSVEDRRVPKNIQYF
>-|TRBD1|TRBV20-1|TRBJ2-7
TGCAGTGCTAGAGAAGGGGGCGAATACGAGCAGTACTTC
CSAREGGEYEQYF
>-|TRBD2|TRBV14|TRBJ2-7
TGTGCCAGCAGCCACGGGACTAGATACTACGAGCAGTACTTC
CASSHGTRYYEQYF
>few|TRBD2|TRBV2|TRBJ2-4
TGTGCCAGCAGTGAGTTGGCTAGCGGGAGATCAAACATTCAGTACTTC
CASSELASGRSNIQYF
>few|-|TRBV10-3|TRBJ2-2
TGTGCCATCAGTGAGTCGGCCCCTCCTGGGGAGCTGTTTTTT
CAISESAPPGELFF
>-|TRBD2|TRBV7-2|TRBJ2-7
TGTGCCAGCAGCTTAGAGGGAACTAGCGGGGCTTACGAGCAGTACTTC
CASSLEGTSGAYEQYF
>-|-|TRBV7-3|TRBJ2-1
TGTGCCAGCAGCCCGCTGTCGGGCGGGATAGGTAATGAGCAGTTCTTC
CASSPLSGGIGNEQFF
>-|-|TRBV20-1|TRBJ1-1
TGCAGTGCTACCGGACGGATCATGAACACTGAAGCTTTCTTT
CSATGRIMNTEAFF
>-|-|TRBV30|TRBJ2-5
TGTGCCTGGAGTCATAGCAGGGGGGGATTCCAAGAGACCCAGTACTTC
CAWSHSRGGFQETQYF
>-|-|TRBV7-2|TRBJ1-2
TGTGCCAGCAGCCAGAGAACAGGGTTTGGCTACACCTTC
CASSQRTGFGYTF
>-|-|TRBV14|TRBJ1-3
TGTGCCAGCAGCCGCAGCCAGGGCATTACTGGAAACACCATATATTTT
CASSRSQGITGNTIYF
>-|TRBD1|TRBV30|TRBJ2-7
TGTGCCTGGAGTGTACCGACAGGGTGGTCCTACGAGCAGTACTTC
CAWSVPTGWSYEQYF
>-|-|TRBV7-6|TRBJ1-5
TGTGCCAGCAGCGCAGAGGGCCGGAATCAGCCCCAGCATTTT
CASSAEGRNQPQHF
>-|-|TRBV7-8|TRBJ2-7
TGTGCCAGCAGCTTAGTCTTAGGGCAGACCTACGAGCAGTACTTC
CASSLVLGQTYEQYF
>many|TRBD1|TRBV29-1|TRBJ2-3
TGCAGCGTTGTACAGGGGGTTATTGGCACAGATACGCAGTATTTT
CSVVQGVIGTDTQYF
>few|-|TRBV9|TRBJ2-1
TGTGCCAGCAGCAGGACGGTTGACCCTTACAATGAGCAGTTCTTC
CASSRTVDPYNEQFF
>few|TRBD2|TRBV7-6|TRBJ2-5
TGTGCCAGCAGCTTAGGCACGGGGGGGAAGCAAGAGACCCAGTACTTC
CASSLGTGGKQETQYF
>-|-|TRBV7-8|TRBJ2-5
TGTGCCAGCAGCATAGCTGGGCTTAGTGAGACCCAGTACTTC
CASSIAGLSETQYF
>many|-|TRBV2|TRBJ2-7
TGTGCCAGCAAGAGGGGCGGTACCGCCTACGAGCAGTACTTC
CASKRGGTAYEQYF
>many|-|TRBV5-1|TRBJ1-3
TGCGCCAGCAGCTTTGATGGAGAAGGAAACACCATATATTTT
CASSFDGEGNTIYF
>-|TRBD2|TRBV20-1|TRBJ2-3
TGCAGTGCTAGCCGATCTACTAGCGGGGGCACAGATACGCAGTATTTT
CSASRSTSGGTDTQYF
>many|-|TRBV15|TRBJ1-6
TGTGCCACCAGCAGAGGGAAGGTGCAGAATAATTCACCCCTCCACTTT
CATSRGKVQNNSPLHF
>-|-|TRBV29-1|TRBJ2-1
TGCAGCGTTCTCCCGCCCCAGGGAGATGAGCAGTTCTTC
CSVLPPQGDEQFF
>-|-|TRBV18|TRBJ2-3
TGTGCCAGCTCACTCATGAGTGGACACATGCCCGATACGCAGTATTTT
CASSLMSGHMPDTQYF
>few|-|TRBV28|TRBJ2-7
TGTGCCAGCAGTTTCTTCGACAAGGACAAAGGCGAGCAGTACTTC
CASSFFDKDKGEQYF
>few|-|TRBV6-2/TRBV6-3|TRBJ2-7
TGTGCCAGCAGACTCGGGCGGGCGAACTCCTACGAGCAGTACTTC
CASRLGRANSYEQYF
>-|-|TRBV10-3|TRBJ2-1
TGTGCCATCAGTGGGCAGTTACGGGACAATGAGCAGTTCTTC
CAISGQLRDNEQFF
>-|TRBD2|TRBV11-1|TRBJ2-2
TGTGCCAGCAGCTTCCCCTATTCAAGCGGGACTTACACCGGGGAGCTGTTTTTT
CASSFPYSSGTYTGELFF
>-|-|TRBV4-2|TRBJ1-2
TGTGCCAGCAGCCAAGCCCCCGATCCTGAGAATGGCTACACCTTC
CASSQAPDPENGYTF
>-|-|TRBV28|TRBJ2-4
TGTGCCAGCAGTTTAGGGGGTGGAGACATTCAGTACTTC
CASSLGGGDIQYF
>many|-|TRBV4-3|TRBJ2-7
TGCGCCAGCAGCCAAGGTCCTCTACACGGGTACGAGCAGTACTTC
CASSQGPLHGYEQYF